This TCR beta chain was identified during a study of control samples from healthy donors and cancer patients. Only one count was recorded for this clone. Using immunoSEQ multiplex PCR, the repertoire was profiled, and TCRdb retains in-frame clones only, with some absent. Of fewer than 60,000 clones listed, roughly 94% are singletons. Trimming cost V 2 bases and J 3 bases, with 10 bases left between them. CDR3 length: 15 residues. Germline V gene sequence: CDR1 MNHNY, CDR2 SVGAGI (reference sequence). Sequenced sample: blood. This chain connects TRBV6-6 to TRBJ1-4, with D possibly being TRBD1 (6 bases). The clonotype originates from a man younger than 45 in good health. The CDR3, as DNA: TGTGCCAGCAGTTACACAGGGAATCCTAATGAAAAACTGTTTTTT. This codes for CASSYTGNPNEKLFF.